This T cell receptor (beta chain) was captured in a study of T cell repertoires in cytomegalovirus infection. Study details: Shared public TCR beta signatures pointed to both CMV infection and a matching HLA type.

Study observations and caveats: Ex vivo, HLA-C-restricted CMV-specific TCR beta clonotypes prevailed over the rest of the response. Summed public TCR beta family frequency identified CMV carriers bearing the relevant HLA.

The germline V and J ends were trimmed by 6 bases and 1 base, with 10 bases remaining between them. The CDR3 length is 13 residues. CDR1 is ENHRY, CDR2 SYGVKD, per germline. TCRdb used MiXCR to reprocess the reads, holding one entry per CDR3 protein. This sample has around 100,000 distinct CDR3 sequences, with roughly 39% found just once. This clonotype occurred many times. The antigen is unknown. Sequences were derived from CD8+ T cells from cultured PBMCs, sampled from culture after CMV antigen stimulation. The chain joins TRBV10-3 to TRBJ2-7; D unresolved. The source of this sequence is a human donor in good health (CMV status not recorded). Some clones in this sample may be carry-over from other donors' samples. As DNA, the CDR3 is TGTGCCATCAGCCCTGAATCTTCCTACGAGCAGTACTTC. This codes for CAISPESSYEQYF.